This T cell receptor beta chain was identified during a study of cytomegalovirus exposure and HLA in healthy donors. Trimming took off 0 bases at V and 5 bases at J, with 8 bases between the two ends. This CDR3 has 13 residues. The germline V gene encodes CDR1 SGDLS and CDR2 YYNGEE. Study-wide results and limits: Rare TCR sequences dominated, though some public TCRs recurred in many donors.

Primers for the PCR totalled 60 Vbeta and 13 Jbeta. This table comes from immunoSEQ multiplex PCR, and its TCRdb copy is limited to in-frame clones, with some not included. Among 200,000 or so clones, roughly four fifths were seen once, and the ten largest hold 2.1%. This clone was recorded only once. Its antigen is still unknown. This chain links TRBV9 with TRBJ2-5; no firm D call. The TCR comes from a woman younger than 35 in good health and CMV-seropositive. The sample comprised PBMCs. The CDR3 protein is CASSVGFGETQYF. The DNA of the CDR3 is TGTGCCAGCAGCGTAGGGTTCGGTGAGACCCAGTACTTC.